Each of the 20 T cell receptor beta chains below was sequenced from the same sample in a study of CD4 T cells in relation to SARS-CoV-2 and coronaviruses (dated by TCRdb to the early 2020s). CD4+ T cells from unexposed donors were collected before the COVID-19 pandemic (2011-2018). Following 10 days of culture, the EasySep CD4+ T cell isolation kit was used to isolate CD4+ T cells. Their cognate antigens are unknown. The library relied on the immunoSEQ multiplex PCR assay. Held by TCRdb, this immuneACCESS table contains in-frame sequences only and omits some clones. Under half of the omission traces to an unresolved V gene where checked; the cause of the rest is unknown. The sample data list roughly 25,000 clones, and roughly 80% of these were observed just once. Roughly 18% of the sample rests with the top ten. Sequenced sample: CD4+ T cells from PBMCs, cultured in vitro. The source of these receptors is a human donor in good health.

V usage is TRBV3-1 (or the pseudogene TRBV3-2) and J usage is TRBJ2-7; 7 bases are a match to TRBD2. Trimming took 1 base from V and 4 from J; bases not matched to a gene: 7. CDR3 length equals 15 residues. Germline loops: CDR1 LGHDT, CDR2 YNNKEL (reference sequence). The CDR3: CASSQAGGSWYEQYF. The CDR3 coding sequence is TGTGCCAGCAGCCAAGCGGGCGGGAGCTGGTACGAGCAGTACTTC.

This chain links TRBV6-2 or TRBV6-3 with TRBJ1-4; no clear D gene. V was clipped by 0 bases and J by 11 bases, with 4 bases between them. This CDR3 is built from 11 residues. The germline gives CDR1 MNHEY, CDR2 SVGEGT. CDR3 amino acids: CASSYSEKLFF. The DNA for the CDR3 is TGTGCCAGCAGTTACTCGGAGAAACTGTTTTTT.

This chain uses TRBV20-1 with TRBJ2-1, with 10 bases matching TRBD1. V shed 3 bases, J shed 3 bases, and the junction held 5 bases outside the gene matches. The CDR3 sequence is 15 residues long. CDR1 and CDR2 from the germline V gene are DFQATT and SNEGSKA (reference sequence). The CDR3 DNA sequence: TGCAGTGCTAGTCCAGGGGACAGGGGCTACAATGAGCAGTTCTTC. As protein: CSASPGDRGYNEQFF.

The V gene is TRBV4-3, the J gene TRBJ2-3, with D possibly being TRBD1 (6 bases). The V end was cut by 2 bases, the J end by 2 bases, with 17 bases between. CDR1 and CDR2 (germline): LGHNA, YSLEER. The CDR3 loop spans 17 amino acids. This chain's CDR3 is CASSQRGSGANTDTQYF. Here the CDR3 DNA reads TGCGCCAGCAGCCAAAGAGGCTCAGGGGCTAACACAGATACGCAGTATTTT.

Written as DNA, the CDR3 is TGTGCCAGCAGCTTGGTGGGGGACACTGAAGCTTTCTTT. Translated, it gives CASSLVGDTEAFF. The V gene is TRBV7-8, the J gene TRBJ1-1; tentatively, D is TRBD1 (5 bases). V lost 3 bases, J lost 3 bases, and 8 bases lay in between. Germline CDR1 and CDR2: SGHVS and FQNEAQ. This CDR3 is 13 amino acids long.

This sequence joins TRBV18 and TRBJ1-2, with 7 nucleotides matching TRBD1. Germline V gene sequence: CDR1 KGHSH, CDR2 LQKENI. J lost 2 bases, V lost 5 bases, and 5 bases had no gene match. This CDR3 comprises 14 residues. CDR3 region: CASSGAGGNYGYTF. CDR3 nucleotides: TGTGCCAGCTCAGGCGCAGGGGGAAACTATGGCTACACCTTC.

The DNA of the CDR3 is TGTGCCATCAGTGGGGGTCTGGGCGGCGGGGGGCCCGAAACGAACACCGGGGAGCTGTTTTTT. This codes for CAISGGLGGGGPETNTGELFF. The V call is TRBV10-3, the J call TRBJ2-2; TRBD2 agrees at 8 bases. The CDR3 runs 21 residues. The V and J ends lost 4 bases and 0 bases, in that order; junction bases with no gene match: 19. The germline V gene encodes CDR1 ENHRY and CDR2 SYGVKD.

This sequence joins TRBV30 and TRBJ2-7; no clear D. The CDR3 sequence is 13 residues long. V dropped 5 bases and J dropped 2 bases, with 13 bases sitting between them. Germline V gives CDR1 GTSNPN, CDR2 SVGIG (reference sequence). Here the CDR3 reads CAWGLPGPYEQYF. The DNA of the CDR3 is TGTGCCTGGGGGCTGCCTGGGCCCTACGAGCAGTACTTC.

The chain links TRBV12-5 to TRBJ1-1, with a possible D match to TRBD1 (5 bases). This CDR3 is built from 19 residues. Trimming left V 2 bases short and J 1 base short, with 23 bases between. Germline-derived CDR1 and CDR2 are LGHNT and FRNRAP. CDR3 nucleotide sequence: TGTGCTAGTGGTTTGCCAGTAATGAGGCTAGGGGTTAAGAACACTGAAGCTTTCTTT. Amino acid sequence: CASGLPVMRLGVKNTEAFF.

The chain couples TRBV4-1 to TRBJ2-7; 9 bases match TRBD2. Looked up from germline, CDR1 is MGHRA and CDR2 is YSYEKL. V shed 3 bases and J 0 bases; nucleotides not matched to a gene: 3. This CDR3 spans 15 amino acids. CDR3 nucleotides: TGCGCCAGCAGCCAGGGACTAGCCGTCTCCTACGAGCAGTACTTC. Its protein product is CASSQGLAVSYEQYF.

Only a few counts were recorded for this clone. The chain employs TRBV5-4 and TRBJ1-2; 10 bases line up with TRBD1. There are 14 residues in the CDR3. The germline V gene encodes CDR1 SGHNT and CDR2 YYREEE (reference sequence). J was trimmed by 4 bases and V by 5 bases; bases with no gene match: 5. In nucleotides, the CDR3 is TGTGCCAGCAGGCGGACAGGGGGAGCCTATGGCTACACCTTC. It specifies CASRRTGGAYGYTF.

The CDR3 nucleotides read TGTGCCAGCTCGCTCTACAGGGATCCCGGGGATGGCTACACCTTC. It yields the protein CASSLYRDPGDGYTF. The chain recombines TRBV18 with TRBJ1-2; tentatively, D is TRBD1 (6 bases). The CDR3 spans 15 residues. V lost 6 bases and J 6 bases, leaving 20 bases between the germline ends. From germline, CDR1 is KGHSH and CDR2 LQKENI.

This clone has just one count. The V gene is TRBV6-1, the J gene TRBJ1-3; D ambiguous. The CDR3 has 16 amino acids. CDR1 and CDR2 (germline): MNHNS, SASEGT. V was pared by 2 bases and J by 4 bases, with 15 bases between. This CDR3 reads CASSEYAWEGGNTIYF. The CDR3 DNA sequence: TGTGCCAGCAGTGAATACGCGTGGGAAGGGGGAAACACCATATATTTT.

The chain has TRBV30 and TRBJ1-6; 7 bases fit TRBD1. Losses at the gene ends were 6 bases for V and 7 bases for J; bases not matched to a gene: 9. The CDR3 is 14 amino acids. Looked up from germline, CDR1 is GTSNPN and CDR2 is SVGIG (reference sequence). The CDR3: CACGTQGVNSPLHF. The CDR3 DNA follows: TGTGCCTGCGGAACCCAGGGGGTAAATTCACCCCTCCACTTT.

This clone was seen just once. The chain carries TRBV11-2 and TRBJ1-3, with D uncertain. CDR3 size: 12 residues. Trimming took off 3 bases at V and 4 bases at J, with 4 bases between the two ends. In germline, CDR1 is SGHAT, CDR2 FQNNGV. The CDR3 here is CASSLQGNTIYF. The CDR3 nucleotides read TGTGCCAGCAGCTTGCAGGGAAACACCATATATTTT.

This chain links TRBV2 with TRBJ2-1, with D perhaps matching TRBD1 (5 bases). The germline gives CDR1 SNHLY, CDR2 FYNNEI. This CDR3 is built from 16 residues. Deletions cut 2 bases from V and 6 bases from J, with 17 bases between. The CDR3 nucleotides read TGTGCCAGCAGTGAAAGGGGAAGGGCCGGGCGCAATGAGCAGTTCTTC. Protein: CASSERGRAGRNEQFF.

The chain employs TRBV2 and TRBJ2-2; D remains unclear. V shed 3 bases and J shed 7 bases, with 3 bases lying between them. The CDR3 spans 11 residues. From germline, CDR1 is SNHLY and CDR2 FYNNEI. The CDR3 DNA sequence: TGTGCCAGCAGTGACTTCGGGGAGCTGTTTTTT. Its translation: CASSDFGELFF.

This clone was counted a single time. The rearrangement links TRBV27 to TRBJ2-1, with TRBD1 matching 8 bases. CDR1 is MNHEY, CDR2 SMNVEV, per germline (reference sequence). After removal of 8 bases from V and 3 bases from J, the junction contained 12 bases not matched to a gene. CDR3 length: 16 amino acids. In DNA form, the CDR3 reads TGTGCCAGCTCGAAAGCGGACAGGGTCGGCTACAATGAGCAGTTCTTC. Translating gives CASSKADRVGYNEQFF.

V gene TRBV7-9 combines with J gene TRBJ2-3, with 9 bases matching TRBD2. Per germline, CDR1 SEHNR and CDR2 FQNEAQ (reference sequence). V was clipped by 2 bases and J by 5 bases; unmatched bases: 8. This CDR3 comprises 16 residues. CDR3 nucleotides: TGTGCCAGCAGCTTACAGCGACTAGCGGTTCGAGATACGCAGTATTTT. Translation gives CASSLQRLAVRDTQYF.

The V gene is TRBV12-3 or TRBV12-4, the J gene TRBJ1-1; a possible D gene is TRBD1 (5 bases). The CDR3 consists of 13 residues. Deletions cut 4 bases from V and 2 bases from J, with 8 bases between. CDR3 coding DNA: TGTGCCAGCAGTTGGGACGGAAACACTGAAGCTTTCTTT. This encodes CASSWDGNTEAFF.